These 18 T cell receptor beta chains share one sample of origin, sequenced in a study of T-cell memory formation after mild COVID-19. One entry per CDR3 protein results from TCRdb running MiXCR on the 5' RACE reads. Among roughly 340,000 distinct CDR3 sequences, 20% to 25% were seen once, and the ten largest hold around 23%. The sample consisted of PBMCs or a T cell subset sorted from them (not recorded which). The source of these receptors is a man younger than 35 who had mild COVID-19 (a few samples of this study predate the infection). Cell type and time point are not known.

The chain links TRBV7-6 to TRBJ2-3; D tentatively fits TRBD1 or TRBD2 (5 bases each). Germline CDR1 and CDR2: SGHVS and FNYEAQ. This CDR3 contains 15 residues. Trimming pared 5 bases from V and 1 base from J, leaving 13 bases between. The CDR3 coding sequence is TGTGCCAGCAGCCGTGGGGGTAGCGGCACAGATACGCAGTATTTT. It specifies CASSRGGSGTDTQYF.

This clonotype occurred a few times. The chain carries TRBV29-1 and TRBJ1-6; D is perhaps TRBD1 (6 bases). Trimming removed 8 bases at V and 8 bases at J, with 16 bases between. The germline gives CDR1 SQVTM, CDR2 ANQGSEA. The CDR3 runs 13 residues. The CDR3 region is CSTKQGSDSPLHF. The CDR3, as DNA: TGCAGCACCAAACAGGGCTCGGATTCACCCCTCCACTTT.

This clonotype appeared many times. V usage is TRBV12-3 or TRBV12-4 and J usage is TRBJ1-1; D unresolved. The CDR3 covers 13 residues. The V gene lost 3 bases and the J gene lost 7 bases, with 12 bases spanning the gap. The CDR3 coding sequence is TGTGCCAGCAGTTTTGACCCCCCCTTTGAAGCTTTCTTT. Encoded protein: CASSFDPPFEAFF.

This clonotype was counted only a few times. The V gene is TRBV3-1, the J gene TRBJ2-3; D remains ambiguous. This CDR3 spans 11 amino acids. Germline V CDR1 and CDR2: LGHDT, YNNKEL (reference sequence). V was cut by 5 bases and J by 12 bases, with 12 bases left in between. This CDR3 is CASSERGDQYF. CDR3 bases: TGTGCCAGCAGCGAACGTGGCGATCAGTATTTT.

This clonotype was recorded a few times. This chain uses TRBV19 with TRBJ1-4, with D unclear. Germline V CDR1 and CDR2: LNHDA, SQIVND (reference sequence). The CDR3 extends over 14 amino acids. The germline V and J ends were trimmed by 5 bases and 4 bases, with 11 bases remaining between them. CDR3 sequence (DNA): TGTGCCAGTAGTGTCGGCAGACTTAATGAAAAACTGTTTTTT. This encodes CASSVGRLNEKLFF.

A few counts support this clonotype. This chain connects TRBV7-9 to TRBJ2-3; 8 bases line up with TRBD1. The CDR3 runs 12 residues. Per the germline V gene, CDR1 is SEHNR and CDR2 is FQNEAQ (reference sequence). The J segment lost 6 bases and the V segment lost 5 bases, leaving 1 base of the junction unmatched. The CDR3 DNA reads TGTGCCAGCAGCGCAGGGGGCGATACGCAGTATTTT. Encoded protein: CASSAGGDTQYF. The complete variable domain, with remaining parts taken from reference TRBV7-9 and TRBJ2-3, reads DTGVSQNPRHKITKRGQNVTFRCDPISEHNRLYWYRQTLGQGPEFLTYFQNEAQLEKSRLLSDRFSAERPKGSFSTLEIQRTEQGDSAMYLCASSAGGDTQYFGPGTRLTVL.

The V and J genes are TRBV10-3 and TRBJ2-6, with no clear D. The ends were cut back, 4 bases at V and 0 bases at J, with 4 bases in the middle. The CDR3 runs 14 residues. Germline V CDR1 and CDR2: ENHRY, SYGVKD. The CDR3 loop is CAISGGSGANVLTF. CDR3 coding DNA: TGTGCCATCAGTGGGGGCTCTGGGGCCAACGTCCTGACTTTC.

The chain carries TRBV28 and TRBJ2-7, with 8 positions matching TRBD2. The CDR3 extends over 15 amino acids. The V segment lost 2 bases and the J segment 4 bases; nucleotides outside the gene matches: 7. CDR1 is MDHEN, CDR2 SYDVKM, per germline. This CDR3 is CASSLRGGLRYEQYV. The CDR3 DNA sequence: TGTGCCAGCAGTTTACGCGGGGGGCTACGGTACGAGCAGTACGTC.

CDR3 loop: CASSASGTGSCEEQFF. The CDR3, as DNA: TGTGCCAGCAGCGCCTCCGGGACAGGGTCTTGTGAAGAGCAGTTCTTC. The chain recombines TRBV3-2 with TRBJ2-1; the table calls TRBD1, which could not be checked here. TRBV3-2 is deemed a pseudogene. The CDR3 spans 16 residues.

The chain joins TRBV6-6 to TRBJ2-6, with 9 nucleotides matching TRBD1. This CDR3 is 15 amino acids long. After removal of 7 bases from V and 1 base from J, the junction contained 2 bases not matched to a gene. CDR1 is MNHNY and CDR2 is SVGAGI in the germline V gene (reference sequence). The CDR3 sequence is CASIDRGSGANVLTF. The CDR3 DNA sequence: TGTGCCAGCATTGACAGGGGGTCTGGGGCCAACGTCCTGACTTTC.

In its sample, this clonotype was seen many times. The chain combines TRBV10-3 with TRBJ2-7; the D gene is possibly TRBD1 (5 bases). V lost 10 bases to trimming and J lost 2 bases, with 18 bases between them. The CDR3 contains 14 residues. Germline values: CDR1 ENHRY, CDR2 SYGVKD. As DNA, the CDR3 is TGTGCCACCACCAGTTCAGGCAGGGCCTACGAGCAGTACTTC. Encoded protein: CATTSSGRAYEQYF.

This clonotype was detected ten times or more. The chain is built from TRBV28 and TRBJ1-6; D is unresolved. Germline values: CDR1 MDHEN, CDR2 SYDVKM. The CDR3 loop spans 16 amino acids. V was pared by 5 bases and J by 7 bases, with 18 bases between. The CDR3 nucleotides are TGTGCCAGCAGTCTATCACTAGGGTTTCGGAATTCACCCCTCCACTTT. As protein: CASSLSLGFRNSPLHF.

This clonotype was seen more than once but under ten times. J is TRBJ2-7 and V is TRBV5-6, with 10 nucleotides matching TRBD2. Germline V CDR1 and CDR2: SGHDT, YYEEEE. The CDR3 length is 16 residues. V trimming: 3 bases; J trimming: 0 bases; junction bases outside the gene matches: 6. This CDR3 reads CASSSPLAGNSYEQYF. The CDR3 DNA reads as TGTGCCAGCAGCTCGCCACTAGCGGGGAACTCCTACGAGCAGTACTTC. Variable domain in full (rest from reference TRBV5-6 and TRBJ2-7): DAGVTQSPTHLIKTRGQQVTLRCSPKSGHDTVSWYQQALGQGPQFIFQYYEEEERQRGNFPDRFSGHQFPNYSSELNVNALLLGDSALYLCASSSPLAGNSYEQYFGPGTRLTVT.

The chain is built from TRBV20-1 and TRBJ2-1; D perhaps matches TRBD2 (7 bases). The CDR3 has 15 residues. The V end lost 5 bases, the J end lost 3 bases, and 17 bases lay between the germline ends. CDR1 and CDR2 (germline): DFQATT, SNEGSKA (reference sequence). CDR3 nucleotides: TGCAGTGCTCCCCGAGGGGGGGTAAACTACAATGAGCAGTTCTTC. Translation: CSAPRGGVNYNEQFF.

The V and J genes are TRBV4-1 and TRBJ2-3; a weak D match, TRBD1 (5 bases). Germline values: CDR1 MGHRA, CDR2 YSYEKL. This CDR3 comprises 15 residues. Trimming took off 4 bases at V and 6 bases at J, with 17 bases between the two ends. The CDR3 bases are TGCGCCAGCAGCCTCGCGTTCCAGGGCCCGGATACGCAGTATTTT. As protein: CASSLAFQGPDTQYF.

CDR3 nucleotides: TGTGCCAGCAGCTTATGGGACACGGAGACCCAGTACTTC. It is translated as CASSLWDTETQYF. This chain connects TRBV7-2 to TRBJ2-5, with a tentative D call TRBD1 (6 bases). This CDR3 spans 13 amino acids. Germline loops: CDR1 SGHTA, CDR2 FQGNSA. V lost 2 bases, J lost 5 bases, and 9 bases lay in between.

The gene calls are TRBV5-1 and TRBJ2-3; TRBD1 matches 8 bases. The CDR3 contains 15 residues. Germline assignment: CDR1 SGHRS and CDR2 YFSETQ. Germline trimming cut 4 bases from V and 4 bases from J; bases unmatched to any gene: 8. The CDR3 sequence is CASSRGQEVADTQYF. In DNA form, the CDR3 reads TGCGCCAGCAGCCGGGGACAGGAGGTCGCAGATACGCAGTATTTT.

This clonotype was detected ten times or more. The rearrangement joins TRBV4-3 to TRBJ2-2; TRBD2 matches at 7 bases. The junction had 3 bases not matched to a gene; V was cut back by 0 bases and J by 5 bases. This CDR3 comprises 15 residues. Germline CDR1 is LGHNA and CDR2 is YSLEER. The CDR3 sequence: CASSQEGGNTGELFF. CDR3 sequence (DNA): TGCGCCAGCAGCCAAGAGGGAGGGAATACCGGGGAGCTGTTTTTT.